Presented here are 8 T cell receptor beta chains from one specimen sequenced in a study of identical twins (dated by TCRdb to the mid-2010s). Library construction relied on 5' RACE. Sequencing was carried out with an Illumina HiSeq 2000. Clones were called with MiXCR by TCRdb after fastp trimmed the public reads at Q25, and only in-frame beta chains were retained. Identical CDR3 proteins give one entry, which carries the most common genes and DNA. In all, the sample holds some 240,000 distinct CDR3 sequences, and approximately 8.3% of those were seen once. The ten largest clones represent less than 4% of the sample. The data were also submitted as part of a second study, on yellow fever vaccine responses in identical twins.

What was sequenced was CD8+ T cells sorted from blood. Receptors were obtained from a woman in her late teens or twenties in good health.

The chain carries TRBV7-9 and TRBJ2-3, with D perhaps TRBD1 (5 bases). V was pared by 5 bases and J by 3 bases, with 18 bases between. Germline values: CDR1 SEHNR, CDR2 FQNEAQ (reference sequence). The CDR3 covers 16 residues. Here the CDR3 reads CASSHHPDIETDTQYF. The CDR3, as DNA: TGTGCCAGCAGCCATCACCCGGACATCGAGACAGATACGCAGTATTTT.

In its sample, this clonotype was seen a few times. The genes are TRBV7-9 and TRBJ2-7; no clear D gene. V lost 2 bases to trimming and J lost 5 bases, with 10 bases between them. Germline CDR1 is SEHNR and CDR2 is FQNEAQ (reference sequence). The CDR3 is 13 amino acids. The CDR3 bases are TGTGCCAGCAGCTTAAGGCCCCAGGACGAGCAGTACTTC. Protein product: CASSLRPQDEQYF.

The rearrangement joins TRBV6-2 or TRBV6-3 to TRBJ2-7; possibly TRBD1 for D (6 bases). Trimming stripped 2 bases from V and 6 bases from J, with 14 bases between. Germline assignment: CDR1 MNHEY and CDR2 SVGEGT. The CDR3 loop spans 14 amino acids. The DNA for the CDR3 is TGTGCCAGCAGTTACACTTGGACAGCATCCGAGCAGTACTTC. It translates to CASSYTWTASEQYF.

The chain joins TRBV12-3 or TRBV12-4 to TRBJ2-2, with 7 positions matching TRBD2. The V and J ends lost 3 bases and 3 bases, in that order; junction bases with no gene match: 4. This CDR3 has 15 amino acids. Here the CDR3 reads CASSFWGGDTGELFF. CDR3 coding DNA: TGTGCCAGCAGTTTTTGGGGAGGGGACACCGGGGAGCTGTTTTTT.

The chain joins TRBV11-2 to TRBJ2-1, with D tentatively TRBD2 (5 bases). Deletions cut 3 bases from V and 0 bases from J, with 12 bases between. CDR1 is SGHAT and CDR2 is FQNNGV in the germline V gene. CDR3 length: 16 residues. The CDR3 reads CASSFPLGSSYNEQFF. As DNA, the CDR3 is TGTGCCAGCAGCTTCCCTTTAGGGAGCTCCTACAATGAGCAGTTCTTC.

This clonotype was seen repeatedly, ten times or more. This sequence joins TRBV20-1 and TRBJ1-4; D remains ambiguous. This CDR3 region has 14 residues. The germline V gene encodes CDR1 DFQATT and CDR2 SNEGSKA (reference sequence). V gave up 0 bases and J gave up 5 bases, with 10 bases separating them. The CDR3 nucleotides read TGCAGTGCTAGAGAAGCAGATTACAATGAAAAACTGTTTTTT. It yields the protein CSAREADYNEKLFF.

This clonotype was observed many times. The CDR3 DNA reads as TGCAGTGCTCCCGGGAGCATCTCCTACGAGCAGTACTTC. Protein product: CSAPGSISYEQYF. The chain carries TRBV20-1 and TRBJ2-7; a weak D match, TRBD2 (6 bases). In germline, CDR1 is DFQATT, CDR2 SNEGSKA (reference sequence). The CDR3 extends over 13 amino acids. Trimming pared 5 bases from V and 0 bases from J, leaving 11 bases between.

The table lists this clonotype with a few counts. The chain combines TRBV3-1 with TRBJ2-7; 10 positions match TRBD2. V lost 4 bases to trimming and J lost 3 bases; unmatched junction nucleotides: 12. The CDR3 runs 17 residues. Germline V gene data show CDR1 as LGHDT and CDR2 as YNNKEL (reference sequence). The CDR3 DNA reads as TGTGCCAGCAGCCTTACATTTACTAGCGGGGTGGACTACGAGCAGTACTTC. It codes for CASSLTFTSGVDYEQYF.